This TCR beta chain originates from a study of blood T cell repertoires in COVID-19. Study-wide background: The study drew acute and convalescent COVID-19 samples from the United States, Italy and Spain. PBMCs, B-cell-depleted T cells, or T cells were the source of the cDNA or gDNA that made up the material.

Original processing methods: Estimates of nucleated cell counts were drawn from the amplification of reference gene primers. Assay: immunoSEQ multiplex PCR; the TCRdb copy retains only in-frame clones and omits some. The V and J calls and clone size are taken from that table; D and trimming were inferred from the DNA. Counted here are 400,000 to 500,000 clones, 70% to 90% occurring once; the ten biggest clones make up approximately 1.5%. Categorization into cohorts depended on clinical history that participants reported. The CDR3 has 16 residues. V gave up 7 bases and J gave up 14 bases; unmatched junction bases: 25. Per the germline V gene, CDR1 is MNHEY and CDR2 is SVGEGT.

The V and J genes are TRBV6-2 or TRBV6-3 and TRBJ1-1, with TRBD1 identical over 7 bases. This TCR was recovered from a woman aged 18-35 years who had been exposed to COVID-19. Source material: PBMCs or T cells enriched from blood (not recorded which). The CDR3 coding sequence is TGTGCCAGCACCCCCGCCTCCTCCCAGACAGGGCGACTCAGCTTCTTT. It is translated as CASTPASSQTGRLSFF.